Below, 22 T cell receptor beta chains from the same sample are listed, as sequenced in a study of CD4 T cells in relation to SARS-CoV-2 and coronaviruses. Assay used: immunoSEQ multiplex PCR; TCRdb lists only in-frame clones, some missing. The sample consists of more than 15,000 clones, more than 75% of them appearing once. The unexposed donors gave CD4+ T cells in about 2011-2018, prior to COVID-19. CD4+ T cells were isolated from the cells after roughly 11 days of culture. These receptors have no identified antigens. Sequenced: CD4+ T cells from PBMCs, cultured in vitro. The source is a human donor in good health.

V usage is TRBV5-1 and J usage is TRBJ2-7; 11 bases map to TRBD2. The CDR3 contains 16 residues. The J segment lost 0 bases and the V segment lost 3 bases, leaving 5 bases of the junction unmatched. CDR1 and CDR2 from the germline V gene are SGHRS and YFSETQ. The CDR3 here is CASSSGLAAASYEQYF. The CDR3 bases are TGCGCCAGCAGCTCGGGACTAGCGGCCGCCTCCTACGAGCAGTACTTC.

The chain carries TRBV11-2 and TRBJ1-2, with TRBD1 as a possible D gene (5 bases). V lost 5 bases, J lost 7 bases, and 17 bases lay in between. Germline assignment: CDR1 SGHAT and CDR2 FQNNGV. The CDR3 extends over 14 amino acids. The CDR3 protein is CASSARQRGLGYTF. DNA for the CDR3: TGTGCCAGCAGCGCGAGACAGCGGGGCCTTGGCTACACCTTC.

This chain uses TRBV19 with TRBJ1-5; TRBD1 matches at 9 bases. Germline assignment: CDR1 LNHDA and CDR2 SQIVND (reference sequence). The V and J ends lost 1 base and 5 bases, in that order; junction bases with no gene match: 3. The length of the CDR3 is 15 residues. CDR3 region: CASSIGQGVYQPQHF. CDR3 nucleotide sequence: TGTGCCAGTAGTATAGGACAGGGGGTGTATCAGCCCCAGCATTTT.

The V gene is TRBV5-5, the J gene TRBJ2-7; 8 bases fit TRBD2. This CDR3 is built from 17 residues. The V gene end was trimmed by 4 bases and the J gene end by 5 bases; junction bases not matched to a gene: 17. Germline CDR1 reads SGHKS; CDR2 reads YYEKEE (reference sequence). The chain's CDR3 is CASSQYSQAGVLHEQYF. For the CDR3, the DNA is TGTGCCAGCAGCCAATATTCCCAAGCGGGAGTTCTCCACGAGCAGTACTTC.

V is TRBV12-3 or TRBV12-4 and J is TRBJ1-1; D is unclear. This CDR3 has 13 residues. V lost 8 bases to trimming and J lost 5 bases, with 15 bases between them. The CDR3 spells CASGNKGRTEAFF. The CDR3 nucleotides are TGTGCCAGCGGCAACAAAGGGCGGACTGAAGCTTTCTTT.

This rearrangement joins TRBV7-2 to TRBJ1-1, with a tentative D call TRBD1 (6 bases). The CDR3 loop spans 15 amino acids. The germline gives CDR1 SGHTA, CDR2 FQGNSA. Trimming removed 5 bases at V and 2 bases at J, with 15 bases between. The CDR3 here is CASSVTGTGNTEAFF. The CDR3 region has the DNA TGTGCCAGCAGCGTAACAGGGACGGGCAACACTGAAGCTTTCTTT.

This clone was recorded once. The CDR3 loop is CASSLSSLGASSYEQYF. In DNA, the CDR3 is TGTGCCAGCAGCTTGTCCTCGTTGGGGGCCAGCTCCTACGAGCAGTACTTC. The gene calls are TRBV5-5 and TRBJ2-7; D is possibly TRBD1 (6 bases). The CDR3 length is 17 residues. CDR1 is SGHKS and CDR2 is YYEKEE in the germline V gene (reference sequence). V lost 1 base and J 0 bases, leaving 17 bases between the germline ends.

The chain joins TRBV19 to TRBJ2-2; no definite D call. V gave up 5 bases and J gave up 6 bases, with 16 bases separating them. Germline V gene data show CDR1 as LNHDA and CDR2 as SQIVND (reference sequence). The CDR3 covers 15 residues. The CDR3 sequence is CASSRPGVLSGELFF. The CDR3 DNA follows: TGTGCCAGTAGTCGGCCCGGAGTGTTATCCGGGGAGCTGTTTTTT.

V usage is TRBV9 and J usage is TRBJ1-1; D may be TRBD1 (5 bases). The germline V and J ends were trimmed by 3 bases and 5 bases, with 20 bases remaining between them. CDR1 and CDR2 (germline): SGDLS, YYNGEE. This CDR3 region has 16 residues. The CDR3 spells CASSAHREEGRTEAFF. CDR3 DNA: TGTGCCAGCAGCGCCCACCGGGAGGAGGGACGAACTGAAGCTTTCTTT.

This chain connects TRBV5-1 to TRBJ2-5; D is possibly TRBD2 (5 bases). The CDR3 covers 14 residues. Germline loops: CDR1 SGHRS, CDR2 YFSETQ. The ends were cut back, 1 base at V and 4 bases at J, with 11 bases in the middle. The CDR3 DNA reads TGCGCCAGCAGCTTGATATCGGGGTTAGAGACCCAGTACTTC. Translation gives CASSLISGLETQYF. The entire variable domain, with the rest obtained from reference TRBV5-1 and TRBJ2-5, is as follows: KAGVTQTPRYLIKTRGQQVTLSCSPISGHRSVSWYQQTPGQGLQFLFEYFSETQRNKGNFPGRFSGRQFSNSRSEMNVSTLELGDSALYLCASSLISGLETQYFGPGTRLLVL.

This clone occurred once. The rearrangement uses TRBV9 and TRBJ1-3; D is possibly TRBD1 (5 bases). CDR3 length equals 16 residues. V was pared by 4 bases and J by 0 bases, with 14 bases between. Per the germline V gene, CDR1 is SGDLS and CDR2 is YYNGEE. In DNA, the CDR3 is TGTGCCAGCAGCACCTTCTCGGACATCTCTGGAAACACCATATATTTT. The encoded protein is CASSTFSDISGNTIYF.

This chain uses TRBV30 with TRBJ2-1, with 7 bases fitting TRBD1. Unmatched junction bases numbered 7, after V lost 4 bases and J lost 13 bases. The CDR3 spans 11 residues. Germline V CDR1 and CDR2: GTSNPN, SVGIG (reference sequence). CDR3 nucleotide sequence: TGTGCCTGGATAAGGGACAGCGGTCAGTTCTTC. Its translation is CAWIRDSGQFF.

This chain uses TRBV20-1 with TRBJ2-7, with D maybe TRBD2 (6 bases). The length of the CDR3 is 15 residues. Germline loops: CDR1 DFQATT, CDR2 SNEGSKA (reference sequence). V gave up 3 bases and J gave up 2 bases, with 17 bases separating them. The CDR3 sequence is CSASPVVGGAYEQYF. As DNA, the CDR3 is TGCAGTGCTAGTCCTGTGGTAGGCGGGGCCTACGAGCAGTACTTC.

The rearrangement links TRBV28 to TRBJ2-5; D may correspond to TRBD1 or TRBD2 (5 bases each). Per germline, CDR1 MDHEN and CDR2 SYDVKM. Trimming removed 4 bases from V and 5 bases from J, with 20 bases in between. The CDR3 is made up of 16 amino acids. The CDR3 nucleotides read TGTGCCAGCAGTTCGATTCCCGGGAACCCAGGGGAGACCCAGTACTTC. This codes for CASSSIPGNPGETQYF.

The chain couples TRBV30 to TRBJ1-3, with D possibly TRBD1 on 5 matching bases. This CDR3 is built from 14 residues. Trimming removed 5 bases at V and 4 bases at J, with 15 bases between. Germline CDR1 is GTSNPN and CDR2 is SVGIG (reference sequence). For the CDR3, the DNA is TGTGCCTGGCTTCGGGGGGATCAGGGAAACACCATATATTTT. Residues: CAWLRGDQGNTIYF.

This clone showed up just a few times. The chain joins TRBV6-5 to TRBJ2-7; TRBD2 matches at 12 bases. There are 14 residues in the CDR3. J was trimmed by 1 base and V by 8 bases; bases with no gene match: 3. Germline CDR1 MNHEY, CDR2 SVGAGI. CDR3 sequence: CASQGLAGSYEQYF. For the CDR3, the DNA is TGTGCCAGCCAAGGACTAGCGGGATCCTACGAGCAGTACTTC.

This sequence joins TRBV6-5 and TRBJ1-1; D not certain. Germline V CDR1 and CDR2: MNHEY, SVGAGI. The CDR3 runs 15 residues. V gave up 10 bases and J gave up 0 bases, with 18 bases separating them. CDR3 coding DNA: TGTGCCACTCTCCCCCGGCGGGCGTTGAACACTGAAGCTTTCTTT. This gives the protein CATLPRRALNTEAFF.

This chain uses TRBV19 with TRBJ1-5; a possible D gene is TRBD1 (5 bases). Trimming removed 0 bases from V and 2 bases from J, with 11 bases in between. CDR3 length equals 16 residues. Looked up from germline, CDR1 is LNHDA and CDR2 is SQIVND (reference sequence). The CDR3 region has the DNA TGTGCCAGTAGTATAGAAGGAGGGGATGGCAATCAGCCCCAGCATTTT. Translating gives CASSIEGGDGNQPQHF.

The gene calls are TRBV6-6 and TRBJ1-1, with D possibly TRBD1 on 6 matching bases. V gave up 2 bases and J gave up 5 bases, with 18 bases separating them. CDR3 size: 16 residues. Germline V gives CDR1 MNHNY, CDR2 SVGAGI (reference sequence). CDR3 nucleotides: TGTGCCAGCAGTTACACTAACCGGGGACACCCAACTGAAGCTTTCTTT. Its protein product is CASSYTNRGHPTEAFF.

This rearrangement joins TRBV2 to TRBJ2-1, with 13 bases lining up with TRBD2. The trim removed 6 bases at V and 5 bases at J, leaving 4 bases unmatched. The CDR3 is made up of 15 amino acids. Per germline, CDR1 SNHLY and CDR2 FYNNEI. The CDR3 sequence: CASRRTSGSHNEQFF. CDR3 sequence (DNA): TGTGCCAGCAGGAGGACTAGCGGGAGTCACAATGAGCAGTTCTTC.

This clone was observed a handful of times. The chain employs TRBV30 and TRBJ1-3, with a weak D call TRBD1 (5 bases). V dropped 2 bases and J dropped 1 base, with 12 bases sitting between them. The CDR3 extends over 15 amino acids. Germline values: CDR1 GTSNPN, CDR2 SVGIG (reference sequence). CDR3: CAWSKKGLSGNTIYF. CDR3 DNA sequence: TGTGCCTGGAGTAAAAAGGGACTTTCTGGAAACACCATATATTTT.

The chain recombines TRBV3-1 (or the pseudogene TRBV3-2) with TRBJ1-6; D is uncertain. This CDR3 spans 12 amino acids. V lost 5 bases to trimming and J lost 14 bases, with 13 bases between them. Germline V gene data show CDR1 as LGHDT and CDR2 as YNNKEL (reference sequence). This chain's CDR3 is CASSTRVSTLHF. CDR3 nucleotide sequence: TGTGCCAGCAGCACCCGTGTTTCCACCCTCCACTTT.